One sample yielded the 30 T cell receptor beta chains listed below, sequenced in a study of persistence of HIV-infected CD4 T cells. These TCRs' antigens remain unknown. The immunoSEQ assay was version 4, run in survey mode. TCRdb's copy holds only in-frame clones and misses some; the assay was immunoSEQ multiplex PCR. The sample includes 45,000 or so clones, about 87% of them seen just once. Cells were stimulated nonspecifically with anti-CD3/anti-CD28 magnetic beads. Sorting selected CD4+ T cells upregulating both CD40 ligand and CD69. This specimen consisted of CD4+ T cells sorted from PBMCs after approximately 18-hour stimulation, obtained from a patient who received antiretroviral therapy. The origin of the receptors is an adult woman with HIV who was CMV-seropositive.

The chain uses TRBV5-1 and TRBJ2-1, with 15 bases lining up with TRBD2. The trim removed 4 bases at V and 7 bases at J, leaving 9 bases unmatched. The CDR3 runs to 17 residues. Germline V CDR1 and CDR2: SGHRS, YFSETQ. CDR3 in amino acids: CASSARGLAGGPNEQFF. In DNA, the CDR3 is TGCGCCAGCAGCGCAAGAGGACTAGCGGGGGGGCCAAATGAGCAGTTCTTC.

The V and J genes are TRBV6-5 and TRBJ1-4; TRBD1 agrees at 9 bases. Per the germline V gene, CDR1 is MNHEY and CDR2 is SVGAGI. Trimming at V came to 4 bases and at J to 7 bases, leaving 7 bases not matched to a gene. The CDR3 totals 15 residues. DNA for the CDR3: TGTGCCAGCAGTTTGGCCACAGGGGGCGGTGAAAAACTGTTTTTT. This gives the protein CASSLATGGGEKLFF.

The J gene is TRBJ2-7, the V gene TRBV3-1 (or the pseudogene TRBV3-2); no reliable D call. The ends were cut back, 5 bases at V and 5 bases at J, with 22 bases in the middle. CDR3 length: 16 residues. Germline CDR1 LGHDT, CDR2 YNNKEL (reference sequence). Written as DNA, the CDR3 is TGTGCCAGCAGCTATAATTATCCTTTCGTGTTAGACGAGCAGTACTTC. It codes for CASSYNYPFVLDEQYF.

The J gene is TRBJ1-5, the V gene TRBV27; D is perhaps TRBD1 (6 bases). The CDR3 is 15 amino acids. Germline CDR1 reads MNHEY; CDR2 reads SMNVEV (reference sequence). The germline V and J ends were trimmed by 4 bases and 5 bases, with 15 bases remaining between them. For the CDR3, the DNA is TGTGCCAGCAGTTCCACCGGGGGGGGCCATCAGCCCCAGCATTTT. Protein: CASSSTGGGHQPQHF.

The chain uses TRBV5-4 and TRBJ2-7; D unresolved. This CDR3 spans 14 amino acids. From germline, CDR1 is SGHNT and CDR2 YYREEE (reference sequence). The V end lost 1 base, the J end lost 3 bases, and 11 bases lay between the germline ends. The CDR3 sequence: CASSLPGPNYEQYF. The CDR3 coding sequence is TGTGCCAGCAGCTTGCCCGGACCCAACTACGAGCAGTACTTC.

V and J are TRBV6-1 and TRBJ1-1; D gene ambiguous. From germline, CDR1 is MNHNS and CDR2 SASEGT. The CDR3 totals 12 residues. Trimming stripped 10 bases from V and 4 bases from J, with 13 bases between. The CDR3 DNA is TGTGCCACAGTAATGGGAGGCACTGAAGCTTTCTTT. Amino acid sequence: CATVMGGTEAFF.

The chain uses TRBV5-6 and TRBJ1-2; 11 positions match TRBD1. Trimming at V came to 4 bases and at J to 4 bases, leaving 9 bases not matched to a gene. The CDR3 is 16 amino acids. The V gene's germline CDR1 is SGHDT and CDR2 YYEEEE. The CDR3 DNA reads as TGTGCCAGCAGCGTGGGGGGTGGACAGGGGGCCTATGGCTACACCTTC. Translating it yields CASSVGGGQGAYGYTF.

This rearrangement joins TRBV27 to TRBJ1-1; D might be TRBD1 (6 bases). V lost 5 bases and J lost 1, with 8 bases in between. Germline values: CDR1 MNHEY, CDR2 SMNVEV (reference sequence). The length of the CDR3 is 13 residues. As DNA, the CDR3 is TGTGCCAGCAGTCTACAGGGGAACACTGAAGCTTTCTTT. It is translated as CASSLQGNTEAFF.

The chain uses TRBV29-1 and TRBJ2-1; 7 bases align to TRBD1. J lost 9 bases, V lost 5 bases, and 7 bases had no gene match. CDR1 is SQVTM, CDR2 ANQGSEA, per germline. There are 12 residues in the CDR3. The CDR3 reads CSVKTGIGEQFF. CDR3 bases: TGCAGCGTTAAGACAGGGATCGGTGAGCAGTTCTTC.

Only a few counts were recorded for this clone. This chain connects TRBV23-1 to TRBJ1-4; D may be TRBD1 (5 bases). TRBV23-1 belongs to the ORF category, with a function that is uncertain. The CDR3 covers 14 residues. Trimming removed 6 bases at V and 6 bases at J, with 14 bases between. CDR3 in amino acids: CASSPPPRDEKLFF. For the CDR3, the DNA is TGCGCCAGCAGCCCCCCTCCCAGGGATGAAAAACTGTTTTTT.

The table lists this clone with a count of one. This sequence joins TRBV27 and TRBJ1-6; no clear D. Germline CDR1 is MNHEY and CDR2 is SMNVEV (reference sequence). The CDR3 consists of 20 residues. Trimming removed 6 bases at V and 0 bases at J, with 24 bases between. CDR3 loop: CASRTNLQWAASSYNSPLHF. CDR3 nucleotide sequence: TGTGCCAGCAGAACAAATCTCCAGTGGGCAGCGAGCTCCTATAATTCACCCCTCCACTTT.

V gene TRBV15 combines with J gene TRBJ1-5; a weak D match, TRBD1 (6 bases). The CDR3 runs 14 residues. The germline V and J ends were trimmed by 6 bases and 0 bases, with 9 bases remaining between them. The germline gives CDR1 LNHNV, CDR2 YYDKDF (reference sequence). The CDR3 region is CATSRGVSNQPQHF. The CDR3 DNA follows: TGTGCCACCAGTAGGGGGGTTAGCAATCAGCCCCAGCATTTT.

A single count supports this clone. The chain has TRBV20-1 and TRBJ2-3, with D unclear. The V end lost 6 bases, the J end lost 4 bases, and 8 bases lay between the germline ends. Germline V gene sequence: CDR1 DFQATT, CDR2 SNEGSKA (reference sequence). The CDR3 has 11 amino acids. Written as DNA, the CDR3 is TGCAGTGCCCTCCTCTCAGATACGCAGTATTTT. Translation gives CSALLSDTQYF.

This rearrangement joins TRBV29-1 to TRBJ1-2; D uncertain. Germline V gives CDR1 SQVTM, CDR2 ANQGSEA. The CDR3 consists of 16 residues. V shed 1 base and J shed 2 bases, with 17 bases lying between them. The chain's CDR3 is CSVEGSQASGNYGYTF. CDR3 nucleotides: TGCAGCGTTGAAGGGTCTCAGGCGAGCGGGAACTATGGCTACACCTTC.

This chain links TRBV2 with TRBJ2-3; D gene ambiguous. The CDR3 is made up of 15 amino acids. The germline gives CDR1 SNHLY, CDR2 FYNNEI. Trimming stripped 3 bases from V and 4 bases from J, with 14 bases between. For the CDR3, the DNA is TGTGCCAGCAGTGACAGCTTTCGACCCCCAGATACGCAGTATTTT. Translation gives CASSDSFRPPDTQYF.

The CDR3 region is CASSLGTQNEKLFF. The CDR3 region has the DNA TGTGCCAGCAGTCTCGGGACCCAAAATGAAAAACTGTTTTTT. This chain uses TRBV5-4 with TRBJ1-4; tentative D call: TRBD1 (5 bases). This CDR3 region has 14 residues. Germline V gene sequence: CDR1 SGHNT, CDR2 YYREEE (reference sequence). Trimming took off 5 bases at V and 5 bases at J, with 13 bases between the two ends.

V is TRBV24-1 and J is TRBJ2-1, with D unresolved. Trimming took 9 bases from V and 4 from J, leaving 24 bases between them. The CDR3 covers 17 residues. CDR1 KGHDR and CDR2 SFDVKD come from the germline V gene. The CDR3 is CATPKGHSAVPYNEQFF. The CDR3 nucleotides are TGTGCCACCCCTAAGGGTCACAGCGCCGTCCCTTACAATGAGCAGTTCTTC.

The chain links TRBV14 to TRBJ1-2, with D unclear. This CDR3 region has 12 residues. The ends were cut back, 3 bases at V and 9 bases at J, with 11 bases in the middle. The germline CDR1 and CDR2 sequences are SGHDN and FVKESK. DNA for the CDR3: TGTGCCAGCAGCCATCCTGAGGGTAGCTACACCTTC. Protein product: CASSHPEGSYTF.

The chain employs TRBV5-1 and TRBJ2-2; TRBD1 aligns across 7 bases. From germline, CDR1 is SGHRS and CDR2 YFSETQ. The V segment lost 4 bases and the J segment 2 bases; nucleotides outside the gene matches: 5. This CDR3 comprises 15 residues. CDR3 residues: CASSLGQQNTGELFF. As DNA, the CDR3 is TGCGCCAGCAGCCTGGGACAGCAAAACACCGGGGAGCTGTTTTTT.

The chain is built from TRBV6-5 and TRBJ1-5; 8 bases line up with TRBD1. V was pared by 9 bases and J by 4 bases, with 8 bases of the junction left unmatched. This CDR3 spans 14 amino acids. The germline V gene encodes CDR1 MNHEY and CDR2 SVGAGI. This chain's CDR3 is CASLRDRTNQPQHF. DNA of the CDR3: TGTGCCAGTCTACGGGACAGGACAAATCAGCCCCAGCATTTT.

This chain joins TRBV19 and TRBJ1-3; TRBD1 aligns across 7 bases. Germline CDR1 reads LNHDA; CDR2 reads SQIVND (reference sequence). This CDR3 is 15 amino acids long. V lost 6 bases, J lost 2 bases, and 7 bases stayed unmatched. The CDR3 sequence: CASSDTGAPGNTIYF. DNA for the CDR3: TGTGCCAGTAGCGATACAGGGGCCCCTGGAAACACCATATATTTT. Full variable domain (missing parts from reference TRBV19 and TRBJ1-3): DGGITQSPKYLFRKEGQNVTLSCEQNLNHDAMYWYRQDPGQGLRLIYYSQIVNDFQKGDIAEGYSVSREKKESFPLTVTSAQKNPTAFYLCASSDTGAPGNTIYFGEGSWLTVV.

The J gene is TRBJ2-7, the V gene TRBV10-3; TRBD2 aligns across 12 bases. With V trimmed by 2 bases and J by 3 bases, 5 bases remained unmatched. The CDR3 spans 16 residues. Per germline, CDR1 ENHRY and CDR2 SYGVKD. CDR3 region: CAISEPLAGGDYEQYF. The CDR3 region has the DNA TGTGCCATCAGTGAGCCACTAGCGGGGGGCGACTACGAGCAGTACTTC.

In regard to this clone: One junction end disagrees with the germline gene, perhaps due to a read error. The chain couples TRBV25-1 to TRBJ1-1, with no clear D. The germline V gene has CDR1 MGHDK and CDR2 SYGVNS. CDR3 length: 17 amino acids. The CDR3 is CASSEYSSRGELQSGHF. In nucleotides, the CDR3 is TGTGCCAGCAGTGAATATAGTTCTCGCGGGGAATTGCAATCCGGCCATTTT.

The chain has TRBV5-1 and TRBJ2-4; either TRBD1 or TRBD2 may supply D (6 bases each). From germline, CDR1 is SGHRS and CDR2 YFSETQ. The V end lost 3 bases, the J end lost 8 bases, and 27 bases lay between the germline ends. This CDR3 spans 18 amino acids. The CDR3 here is CASSSGALQVLFPDIQYF. CDR3 nucleotides: TGCGCCAGCAGCTCGGGGGCGTTACAGGTCCTCTTTCCAGACATTCAGTACTTC.

The chain couples TRBV10-2 to TRBJ1-6; no reliable D call. The CDR3 covers 12 residues. Trimming cost V 7 bases and J 8 bases, with 9 bases left between them. Per the germline V gene, CDR1 is WSHSY and CDR2 is SAAADI. CDR3 protein: CASMGGDSPLHF. The CDR3 nucleotides read TGCGCCAGCATGGGCGGGGATTCACCCCTCCACTTT.

Points on this clone: Other nucleotide sequences in the sample specify the same CDR3. The chain joins TRBV9 to TRBJ2-2; D may correspond to TRBD1 or TRBD2 (6 bases each). Trimming removed 0 bases at V and 3 bases at J, with 12 bases between. The CDR3 has 16 residues. CDR1 is SGDLS and CDR2 is YYNGEE in the germline V gene. CDR3 residues: CASSVAGGGYTGELFF. The DNA for the CDR3 is TGTGCCAGCAGCGTAGCCGGGGGCGGGTACACCGGGGAGCTGTTTTTT. Supplemented by reference TRBV9 and TRBJ2-2, the full variable domain reads DSGVTQTPKHLITATGQRVTLRCSPRSGDLSVYWYQQSLDQGLQFLIQYYNGEERAKGNILERFSAQQFPDLHSELNLSSLELGDSALYFCASSVAGGGYTGELFFGEGSRLTVL.

The chain has TRBV5-4 and TRBJ1-4; TRBD1 matches at 7 bases. Germline V gene data show CDR1 as SGHNT and CDR2 as YYREEE (reference sequence). V was pared by 8 bases and J by 6 bases, with 10 bases of the junction left unmatched. The CDR3 has 14 amino acids. This CDR3 is CASNRQGRHEKLFF. In nucleotides, the CDR3 is TGTGCCAGTAACCGACAGGGAAGGCATGAAAAACTGTTTTTT.

The chain joins TRBV7-2 to TRBJ2-1, with 8 positions matching TRBD1. Germline trimming cut 5 bases from V and 5 bases from J; bases unmatched to any gene: 11. The CDR3 loop spans 16 amino acids. The V gene's germline CDR1 is SGHTA and CDR2 FQGNSA. CDR3 bases: TGTGCCAGCAGCATACGGACAGGGTCTAGGAACAATGAGCAGTTCTTC. It codes for CASSIRTGSRNNEQFF.

This chain connects TRBV29-1 to TRBJ1-2; D is unclear. CDR3 length: 12 amino acids. The V gene's germline CDR1 is SQVTM and CDR2 ANQGSEA. The V end lost 0 bases, the J end lost 8 bases, and 10 bases lay between the germline ends. The CDR3 nucleotides are TGCAGCGTTGAAGATCCGGATGGCGGCTACACCTTC. As protein: CSVEDPDGGYTF.

The chain is built from TRBV3-1 (or the pseudogene TRBV3-2) and TRBJ1-2; a weak D match, TRBD1 (6 bases). From germline, CDR1 is LGHDT and CDR2 YNNKEL (reference sequence). CDR3 size: 14 residues. The ends were cut back, 1 base at V and 3 bases at J, with 9 bases in the middle. CDR3 protein: CASSQGGRDYGYTF. The CDR3 nucleotides read TGTGCCAGCAGCCAAGGGGGGCGTGACTATGGCTACACCTTC.